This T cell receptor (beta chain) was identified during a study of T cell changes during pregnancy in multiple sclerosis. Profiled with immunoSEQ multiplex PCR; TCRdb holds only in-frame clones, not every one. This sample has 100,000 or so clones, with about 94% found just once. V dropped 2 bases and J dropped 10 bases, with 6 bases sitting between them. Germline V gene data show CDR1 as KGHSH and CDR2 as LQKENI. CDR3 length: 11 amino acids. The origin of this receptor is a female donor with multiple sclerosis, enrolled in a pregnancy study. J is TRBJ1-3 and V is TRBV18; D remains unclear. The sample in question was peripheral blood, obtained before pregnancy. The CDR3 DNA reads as TGTGCCAGCTCACCAGAGGGAACCATATATTTT. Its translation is CASSPEGTIYF.